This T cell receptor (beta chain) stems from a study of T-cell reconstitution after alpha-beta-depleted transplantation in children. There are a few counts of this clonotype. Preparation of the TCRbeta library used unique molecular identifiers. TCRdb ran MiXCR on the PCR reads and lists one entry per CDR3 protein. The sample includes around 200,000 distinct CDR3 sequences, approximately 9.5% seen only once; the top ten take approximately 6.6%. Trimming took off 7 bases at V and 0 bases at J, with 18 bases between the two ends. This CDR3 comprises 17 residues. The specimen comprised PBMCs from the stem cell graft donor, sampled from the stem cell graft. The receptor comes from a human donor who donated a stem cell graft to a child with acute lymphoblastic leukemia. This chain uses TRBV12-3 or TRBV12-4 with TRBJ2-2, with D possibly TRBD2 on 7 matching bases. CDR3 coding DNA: TGTGCCAGCACTTCTAGGGGGGGGGCCCCGAACACCGGGGAGCTGTTTTTT. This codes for CASTSRGGAPNTGELFF.